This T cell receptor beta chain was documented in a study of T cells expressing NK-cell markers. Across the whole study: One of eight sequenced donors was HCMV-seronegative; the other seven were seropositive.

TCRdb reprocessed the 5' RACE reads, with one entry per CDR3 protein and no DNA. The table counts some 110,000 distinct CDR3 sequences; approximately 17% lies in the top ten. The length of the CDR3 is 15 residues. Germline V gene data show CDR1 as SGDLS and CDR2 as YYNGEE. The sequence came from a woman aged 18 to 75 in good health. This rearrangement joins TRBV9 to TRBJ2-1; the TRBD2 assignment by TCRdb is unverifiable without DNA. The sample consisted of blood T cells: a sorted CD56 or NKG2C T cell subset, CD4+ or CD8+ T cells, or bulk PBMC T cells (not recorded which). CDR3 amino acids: CASSVSGPSYNEQFF.